These 11 T cell receptor beta chains share one sample of origin, sequenced in a study of T-cell memory formation after mild COVID-19 (dated by TCRdb to the early 2020s). The library came from 5' RACE. The listed sequencing device is Illumina NovaSeq 6000. TCRdb took the public reads, trimmed them with fastp at Q25, ran MiXCR for clone calling and kept in-frame beta chains. Each CDR3 protein gets just one entry, which takes the most common genes and DNA from the rows behind it. Within this sample are about 600,000 distinct CDR3 sequences, with roughly 21% of them counted one time only. The ten largest clones take up approximately 8.4% of the sample. Sequencing input: PBMCs or a T cell subset sorted from them (not recorded which). The receptors were sampled from an adult woman who had mild COVID-19 (a few samples of this study predate the infection). The sample titles of this study are shuffled in the database, so cell type and time point are left out; the donor was told from shared clones.

The genes are TRBV7-9 and TRBJ2-7; D may be TRBD1 (6 bases). Germline V gene sequence: CDR1 SEHNR, CDR2 FQNEAQ (reference sequence). V lost 1 base and J lost 4, with 14 bases in between. CDR3 size: 15 residues. CDR3: CASSLDLGAMYEQYF. Written as DNA, the CDR3 is TGTGCCAGCAGCTTAGATCTGGGGGCGATGTACGAGCAGTACTTC. Drawing the rest from reference TRBV7-9 and TRBJ2-7, the complete variable domain is DTGVSQNPRHKITKRGQNVTFRCDPISEHNRLYWYRQTLGQGPEFLTYFQNEAQLEKSRLLSDRFSAERPKGSFSTLEIQRTEQGDSAMYLCASSLDLGAMYEQYFGPGTRLTVT.

This clonotype has only a few counts. The chain employs TRBV30 and TRBJ2-1, with D unclear. Germline CDR1 reads GTSNPN; CDR2 reads SVGIG (reference sequence). Trimming stripped 4 bases from V and 3 bases from J, with 7 bases between. This CDR3 spans 12 amino acids. CDR3 residues: CAWMNNYNEQFF. In DNA form, the CDR3 reads TGTGCCTGGATGAATAACTACAATGAGCAGTTCTTC.

V and J are TRBV20-1 and TRBJ2-2; possibly TRBD2 for D (5 bases). The CDR3 is made up of 18 amino acids. CDR1 and CDR2 (germline): DFQATT, SNEGSKA (reference sequence). Trimming removed 0 bases from V and 0 bases from J, with 17 bases in between. This chain's CDR3 is CSARDEGAAIANTGELFF. The CDR3 nucleotides read TGCAGTGCTAGAGATGAGGGAGCGGCTATCGCGAACACCGGGGAGCTGTTTTTT.

This clonotype occurred a few times. The chain employs TRBV9 and TRBJ2-1; perhaps TRBD1 as D (5 bases). This CDR3 region has 11 residues. Trimming left V 4 bases short and J 8 bases short, with 7 bases between. CDR1 is SGDLS, CDR2 YYNGEE, per germline. The CDR3 here is CASSNRYEQFF. As DNA, the CDR3 is TGTGCCAGCAGCAACAGGTATGAGCAGTTCTTC.

The J gene is TRBJ2-1, the V gene TRBV7-3; D is ambiguous. The CDR3 is 11 amino acids. Germline CDR1 reads SGHTA; CDR2 reads FQGTGA. V was clipped by 1 base and J by 13 bases, with 8 bases between them. CDR3 loop: CASSLMGRQFF. CDR3 nucleotides: TGTGCCAGCAGCTTAATGGGTCGACAGTTCTTC.

This clonotype has just a few counts. The chain links TRBV5-1 to TRBJ2-2; TRBD1 agrees at 7 bases. The germline V gene encodes CDR1 SGHRS and CDR2 YFSETQ. The CDR3 totals 16 residues. Germline trimming cut 3 bases from V and 4 bases from J; bases unmatched to any gene: 9. The CDR3 sequence is CASSSEGAQITGELFF. CDR3 DNA: TGCGCCAGCAGCTCCGAGGGGGCGCAGATCACCGGGGAGCTGTTTTTT.

This clonotype appeared a few times. This chain joins TRBV5-1 and TRBJ2-4, with TRBD1 as a possible D gene (5 bases). CDR1 SGHRS and CDR2 YFSETQ come from the germline V gene. The germline V and J ends were trimmed by 0 bases and 8 bases, with 9 bases remaining between them. The CDR3 consists of 13 residues. Written as DNA, the CDR3 is TGCGCCAGCAGCTTGGGAGACAGCGACATTCAGTACTTC. Translating gives CASSLGDSDIQYF.

The CDR3 is CASWTSGVTEQFF. The CDR3 region has the DNA TGCGCCAGCTGGACTAGCGGGGTAACTGAGCAGTTCTTC. This chain links TRBV5-1 with TRBJ2-1; TRBD2 agrees at 12 bases. Germline CDR1 reads SGHRS; CDR2 reads YFSETQ. CDR3 size: 13 residues. V shed 7 bases and J 9 bases; nucleotides not matched to a gene: 5.

This chain connects TRBV7-6 to TRBJ2-7; possible D gene TRBD2, 6 bases. The CDR3 runs 12 residues. Germline CDR1 is SGHVS and CDR2 is FNYEAQ. Trimming took off 3 bases at V and 6 bases at J, with 9 bases between the two ends. This CDR3 reads CASSFLGGEQYF. The CDR3 DNA is TGTGCCAGCAGCTTTCTGGGGGGCGAGCAGTACTTC. The whole variable domain, filled in from reference TRBV7-6 and TRBJ2-7, reads GAGVSQSPRYKVTKRGQDVALRCDPISGHVSLYWYRQALGQGPEFLTYFNYEAQQDKSGLPNDRFSAERPEGSISTLTIQRTEQRDSAMYRCASSFLGGEQYFGPGTRLTVT.

The V and J genes are TRBV4-2 and TRBJ2-5, with a possible D match to TRBD2 (7 bases). CDR3 length: 18 amino acids. Trimming cost V 0 bases and J 0 bases, with 17 bases left between them. Germline lookup yields CDR1 LGHNA and CDR2 YNFKEQ. The CDR3 protein is CASSQEWVWGGHQETQYF. CDR3 bases: TGTGCCAGCAGCCAAGAGTGGGTGTGGGGGGGCCACCAAGAGACCCAGTACTTC.

The chain carries TRBV6-2 or TRBV6-3 and TRBJ2-2; TRBD2 matches 7 bases. J gave up 5 bases and V 7 bases, and 4 bases lay outside the gene matches. The CDR3 totals 13 residues. Looked up from germline, CDR1 is MNHEY and CDR2 is SVGEGT. CDR3 region: CASIKGGTGELFF. CDR3 bases: TGTGCCAGCATCAAGGGAGGGACCGGGGAGCTGTTTTTT.